These T cell receptor beta chains were read from a single sample in a study of blood T cell repertoires in COVID-19. Sequencing was performed with immunoSEQ multiplex PCR; in TCRdb, only in-frame clones are kept and a portion is missing. This table holds over 100,000 clones, approximately 87% found once. The sequenced material came from peripheral blood. The receptors originated from a man in his fifties or sixties with acute or convalescent COVID-19. The CDR3 runs from the conserved cysteine through the conserved F or W. Not all rows give a size; the values are once, few, many and, for expanded clones, a class.

j_gene: TRBJ1-4; abundance: .; v_gene: TRBV7-2; CDR3aa: CASSLQGAREKLFF
j_gene: TRBJ1-4; abundance: .; v_gene: TRBV11-1; CDR3aa: CASRRSRGFNEKLFF
j_gene: TRBJ1-2; abundance: .; v_gene: TRBV24-1; CDR3aa: CATSAPRQGVYGYTF
j_gene: TRBJ2-1; abundance: .; v_gene: TRBV27; CDR3aa: CASRPGLAGGKPYNEQFF
j_gene: TRBJ2-7; abundance: once; v_gene: TRBV5-1; CDR3aa: CASSLRVGRISNEQYF
j_gene: TRBJ1-5; abundance: .; v_gene: TRBV19; CDR3aa: CASSIFPQGEKLQPQHF
j_gene: TRBJ2-3; abundance: .; v_gene: TRBV4-1; CDR3aa: CASSQGTSGRLTQYF
j_gene: TRBJ2-2; abundance: .; v_gene: TRBV19; CDR3aa: CASSIPLAPYTGELFF
j_gene: TRBJ2-5; abundance: .; v_gene: TRBV30; CDR3aa: CAWRLAGGRKETQYF
j_gene: TRBJ1-5; abundance: .; v_gene: TRBV2; CDR3aa: CASSLRVNQPQHF
j_gene: TRBJ1-1; abundance: .; v_gene: TRBV7-9; CDR3aa: CASSSQGQGATEAFF
j_gene: TRBJ2-1; abundance: .; v_gene: TRBV10-3; CDR3aa: CAISESSQGYNEQFF
j_gene: TRBJ2-7; abundance: .; v_gene: TRBV10-2; CDR3aa: CASSSRYEQYF
j_gene: TRBJ2-7; abundance: few; v_gene: TRBV28; CDR3aa: CASSQQTSYEQYF
j_gene: TRBJ1-6; abundance: .; v_gene: TRBV7-2; CDR3aa: CASSSGLGMDSPLHF
j_gene: TRBJ2-7; abundance: .; v_gene: TRBV5-1; CDR3aa: CASSLDRGMGYEQYF
j_gene: TRBJ1-2; abundance: .; v_gene: TRBV5-1; CDR3aa: CASSLGREYGYTF
j_gene: TRBJ2-6; abundance: .; v_gene: TRBV5-1; CDR3aa: CASSPLRTGSGANVLTF
j_gene: TRBJ1-6; abundance: .; v_gene: TRBV12-3/TRBV12-4; CDR3aa: CASRAGRNSPLHF
j_gene: TRBJ2-7; abundance: few; v_gene: TRBV6-6; CDR3aa: CASSYDRNEQYF
j_gene: TRBJ2-1; abundance: .; v_gene: TRBV5-1; CDR3aa: CASSPLATYNEQFF
j_gene: TRBJ2-7; abundance: .; v_gene: TRBV6-6; CDR3aa: CASKLAGGDEQYF
j_gene: TRBJ2-3; abundance: .; v_gene: TRBV9; CDR3aa: CASSPHTDTQYF
j_gene: TRBJ2-5; abundance: .; v_gene: TRBV12-3/TRBV12-4; CDR3aa: CASNAGGETQYF
j_gene: TRBJ2-1; abundance: .; v_gene: TRBV19; CDR3aa: CASSTYSGPYNEQFF
j_gene: TRBJ2-1; abundance: once; v_gene: TRBV6-2/TRBV6-3; CDR3aa: CASSWTDPYNEQFF
j_gene: TRBJ1-5; abundance: .; v_gene: TRBV30; CDR3aa: CAWSGGLNSNQPQHF
j_gene: TRBJ1-1; abundance: once; v_gene: TRBV3-1/TRBV3-2; CDR3aa: CASSQSRGLMNTEAFF
j_gene: TRBJ2-3; abundance: .; v_gene: TRBV9; CDR3aa: CASSASGGTDTQYF
j_gene: TRBJ1-2; abundance: .; v_gene: TRBV18; CDR3aa: CASSPLGGAGANDGYTF
j_gene: TRBJ1-2; abundance: .; v_gene: TRBV27; CDR3aa: CASSSPPGGYTF
j_gene: TRBJ1-3; abundance: .; v_gene: TRBV18; CDR3aa: CASSSAGTAGNTIYF
j_gene: TRBJ2-3; abundance: .; v_gene: TRBV11-2; CDR3aa: CASSPPEDTQYF
j_gene: TRBJ2-1; abundance: .; v_gene: TRBV25-1; CDR3aa: CASSEPTSGIYNEQFF
j_gene: TRBJ2-7; abundance: .; v_gene: TRBV10-3; CDR3aa: CASGGGGLDEQYF
j_gene: TRBJ2-6; abundance: .; v_gene: TRBV11-2; CDR3aa: CASRSFRLSGANVLTF
j_gene: TRBJ2-3; abundance: .; v_gene: TRBV25-1; CDR3aa: CASSEGGLAGSTDTQYF
j_gene: TRBJ2-1; abundance: .; v_gene: TRBV18; CDR3aa: CASSSPGQGRNEQFF
j_gene: TRBJ2-7; abundance: .; v_gene: TRBV29-1; CDR3aa: CSVERDRGSGQYF
j_gene: TRBJ2-7; abundance: .; v_gene: TRBV5-1; CDR3aa: CASRQAGELNEQYF